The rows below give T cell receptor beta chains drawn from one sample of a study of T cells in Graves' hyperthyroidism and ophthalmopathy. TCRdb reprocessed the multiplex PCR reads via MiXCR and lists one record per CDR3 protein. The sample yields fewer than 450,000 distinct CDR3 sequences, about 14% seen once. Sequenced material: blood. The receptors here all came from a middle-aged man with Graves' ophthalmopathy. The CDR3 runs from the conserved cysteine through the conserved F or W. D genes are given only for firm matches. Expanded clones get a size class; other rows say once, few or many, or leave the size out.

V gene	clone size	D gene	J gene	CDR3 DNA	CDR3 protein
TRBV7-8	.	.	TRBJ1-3	TGTGCCAGCAGCTGGGGTATTGGCAGTGGAAACACCATATATTTT	CASSWGIGSGNTIYF
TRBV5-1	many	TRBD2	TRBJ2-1	TGCGCCAGCAGCTTGAGGACTAGCGGTCACTCCTACAATGAGCAGTTCTTC	CASSLRTSGHSYNEQFF
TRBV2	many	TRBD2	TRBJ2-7	TGTGCCAGCAGTGATGGACTAGCGGGATTCTACGAGCAGTACTTC	CASSDGLAGFYEQYF
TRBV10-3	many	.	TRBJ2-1	TGTGCCATCAGTGAGGACGGAAACAATGAGCAGTTCTTC	CAISEDGNNEQFF
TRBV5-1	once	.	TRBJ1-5	TGCGCCAGCAGACGAGACGGGGGGGGCAATCAGCCCCAGCATTTT	CASRRDGGGNQPQHF
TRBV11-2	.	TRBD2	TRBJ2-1	TGTGCCAGCAGCTTAGGGACTAGCGGGAGCGACAATGAGCAGTTCTTC	CASSLGTSGSDNEQFF
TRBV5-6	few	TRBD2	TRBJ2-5	TGTGCCAGCAGCTCAAGACTAGCGGGAGTGTCGATGTTCCAAGAGACCCAGTACTTC	CASSSRLAGVSMFQETQYF
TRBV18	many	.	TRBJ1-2	TGTGCCAGCTCACCACAGGGTCTTGGCTACACCTTC	CASSPQGLGYTF
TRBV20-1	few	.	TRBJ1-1	TGCAGCGCGACCTCGAACAGGGTGAGCACTGAAGCTTTCTTT	CSATSNRVSTEAFF
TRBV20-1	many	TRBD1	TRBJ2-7	TGCAGTGCTGCCGGGACAGGGGGCGTATACGAGCAGTACTTC	CSAAGTGGVYEQYF
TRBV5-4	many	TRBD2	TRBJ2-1	TGTGCCAGCAGCTCCGGGACTAGCCGGGACAATGAGCAGTTCTTC	CASSSGTSRDNEQFF
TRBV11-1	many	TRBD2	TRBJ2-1	TGTGCCAGCAGCTTAAGTGTGGCTAGCGGGAGCTATGAGCAGTTCTTC	CASSLSVASGSYEQFF
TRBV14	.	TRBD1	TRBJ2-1	TGTGCCAGCAGCCCACCCTCCAGGGGGGAGCAGTTCTTC	CASSPPSRGEQFF
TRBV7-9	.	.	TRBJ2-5	TGTGCCAGCAGCTTAGGAGGAGAGGGGAGAATGGAGACCCAGTACTTC	CASSLGGEGRMETQYF
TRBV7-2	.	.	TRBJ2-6	TGTGCCAGCAGCTTGGCAGGGTACTCTGGGGCCAACGTCCTGACTTTC	CASSLAGYSGANVLTF
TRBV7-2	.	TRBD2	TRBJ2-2	TGTGCCAGCAGCTTAGGGAGGACTAGCGGGAGGCCGAAGGCCGGGGAGCTGTTTTTT	CASSLGRTSGRPKAGELFF
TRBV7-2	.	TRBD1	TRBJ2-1	TGTGCCAGCAGCTTAGTACAGGGGCCTTCCAATGAGCAGTTCTTC	CASSLVQGPSNEQFF
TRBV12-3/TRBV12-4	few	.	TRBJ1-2	TGTGCCAGCAGCCCCTTTAGGACAACCGCCTATGGCTACACCTTC	CASSPFRTTAYGYTF
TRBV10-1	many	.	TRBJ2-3	TGCGCCAGCAGTGAGGGCGGGAAAACAGATACGCAGTATTTT	CASSEGGKTDTQYF
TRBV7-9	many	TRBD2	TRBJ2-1	TGTGCCAGCAGCTTAGTTAGCGGGAGGGCCAATGAGCAGTTCTTC	CASSLVSGRANEQFF
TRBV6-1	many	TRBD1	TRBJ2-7	TGTGCCAGCAGTGAAGGGACAGGGCCCTACGAGCAGTACTTC	CASSEGTGPYEQYF
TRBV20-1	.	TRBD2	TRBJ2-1	TGCAGTGTAGCGGCGGGAGGGTACCCCTACAATGAGCAGTTCTTC	CSVAAGGYPYNEQFF
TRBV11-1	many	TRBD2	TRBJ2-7	TGTGCCAGCAGCTCATCGGGGGGGACTACCCCCTACGAGCAGTACTTC	CASSSSGGTTPYEQYF
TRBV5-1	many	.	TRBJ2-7	TGCGCCAGCAGCTTGGGGCAGGGGTTAGAGTCCTACGAGCAGTACTTC	CASSLGQGLESYEQYF
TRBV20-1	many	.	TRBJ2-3	TGCAGAATATTCCGGAGGGCCCGAGATACGCAGTATTTT	CRIFRRARDTQYF
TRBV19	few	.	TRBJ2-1	TGTGCCAGTAGACGCGGGGGCGGGTCCTCCTACAATGAGCAGTTCTTC	CASRRGGGSSYNEQFF
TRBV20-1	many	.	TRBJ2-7	TGCAGTGCTAGGGGCGCGGTAGGGCTTCCCTACGAGCAGTACTTC	CSARGAVGLPYEQYF
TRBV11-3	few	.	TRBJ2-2	TGTGCCAGCAGCTTACTAGTTTCGAACACCGGGGAGCTGTTTTTT	CASSLLVSNTGELFF
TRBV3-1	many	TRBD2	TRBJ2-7	TGTGCCAGCAGCCTTAGCGGGGGGTCCCGGGAGCAGTACTTC	CASSLSGGSREQYF
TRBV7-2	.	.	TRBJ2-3	TGTGCCAGCAGCCAGGTGGCAGGGGATACGCAGTATTTT	CASSQVAGDTQYF
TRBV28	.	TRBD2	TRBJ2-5	TGTGCCAGCAGTATCGCCGGGACTAGCGGGAGGACCCAAGAGACCCAGTACTTC	CASSIAGTSGRTQETQYF
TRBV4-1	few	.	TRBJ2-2	TGCGCCAGCAGCCAAGATGTGGAGCTGTTTTTT	CASSQDVELFF
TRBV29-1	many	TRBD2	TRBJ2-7	TGCAGCGTGCCCGGGACTAGCGGCTACGAGCAGTACTTC	CSVPGTSGYEQYF
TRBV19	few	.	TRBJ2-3	TGTGCCAGTACCCCCACGGCGGGACTGATAAGCACAGATACGCAGTATTTT	CASTPTAGLISTDTQYF
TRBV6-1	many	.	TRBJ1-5	TGTGCCAGCAGTAAAGACCAGCCCCAGCATTTT	CASSKDQPQHF
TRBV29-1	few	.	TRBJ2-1	TGCAGCGTTGAGGTGTCGAGCTCCTACAATGAGCAGTTCTTC	CSVEVSSSYNEQFF
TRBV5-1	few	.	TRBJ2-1	TGCGCCAGCAGCTGGGGGAGCTCCTACAATGAGCAGTTCTTC	CASSWGSSYNEQFF
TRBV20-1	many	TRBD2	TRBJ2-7	TGCAGTGCTCCCCGGACTAGCGGGGTCTACGAGCAGTACTTC	CSAPRTSGVYEQYF
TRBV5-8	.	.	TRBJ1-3	TGTGCCAGCAGCAAGAACACCGTCCCCTCTGGAAACACCATATATTTT	CASSKNTVPSGNTIYF
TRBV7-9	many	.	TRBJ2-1	TGTGCCAGCACCTCAGATAGCCGATACAATGAGCAGTTCTTC	CASTSDSRYNEQFF
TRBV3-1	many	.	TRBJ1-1	TGTGCCAGCAGACCCGGGGGCTACACTGAAGCTTTCTTT	CASRPGGYTEAFF